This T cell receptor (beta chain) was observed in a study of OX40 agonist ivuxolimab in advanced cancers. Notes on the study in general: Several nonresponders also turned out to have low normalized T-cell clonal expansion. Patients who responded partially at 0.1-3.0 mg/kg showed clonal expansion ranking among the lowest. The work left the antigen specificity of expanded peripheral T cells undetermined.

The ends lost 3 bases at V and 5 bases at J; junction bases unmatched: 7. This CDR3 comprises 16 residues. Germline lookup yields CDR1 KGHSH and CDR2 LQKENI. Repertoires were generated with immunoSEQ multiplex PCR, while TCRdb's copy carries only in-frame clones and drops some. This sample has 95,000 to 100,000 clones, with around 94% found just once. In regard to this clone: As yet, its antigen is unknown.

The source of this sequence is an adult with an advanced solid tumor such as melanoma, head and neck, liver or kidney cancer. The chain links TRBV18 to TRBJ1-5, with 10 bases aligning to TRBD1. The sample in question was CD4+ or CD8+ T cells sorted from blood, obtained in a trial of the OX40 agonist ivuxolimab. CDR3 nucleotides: TGTGCCAGCTCACCCGCGGGACAGGGGTTCGATCAGCCCCAGCATTTT. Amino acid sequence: CASSPAGQGFDQPQHF.